Listed below are T cell receptor beta chains from one sample, sequenced in a study of T cells in Graves' hyperthyroidism and ophthalmopathy. TCRdb reprocessed the multiplex PCR reads with MiXCR, giving one entry per CDR3 protein. The sample yields hundreds of thousands of distinct CDR3 sequences, 13% to 15% seen once. Sequencing input: blood. These receptors were taken from a woman in her sixties or seventies with Graves' ophthalmopathy. Both conserved end residues are part of each CDR3. Fields, in order: V gene, D gene, J gene, clone size, CDR3 protein, CDR3 DNA. A D gene is named only where the DNA matches it firmly. Clone size is stated in some rows and not others, as once, few, many or a class when expanded.

V gene: TRBV6-5
D gene: .
J gene: TRBJ1-2
clone size: many
CDR3 protein: CASSYSILQASTF
CDR3 DNA: TGTGCCAGCAGTTACTCGATTTTACAGGCCAGTACCTTC

V gene: TRBV27
D gene: .
J gene: TRBJ2-7
clone size: many
CDR3 protein: CASSPFPGAYEQYF
CDR3 DNA: TGTGCCAGCAGCCCCTTCCCAGGGGCCTACGAGCAGTACTTC

V gene: TRBV6-1
D gene: .
J gene: TRBJ2-4
clone size: .
CDR3 protein: CASGGGVQGKSAKNIQYF
CDR3 DNA: TGTGCCAGCGGAGGGGGGGTGCAGGGGAAGTCGGCCAAAAACATTCAGTACTTC

V gene: TRBV12-3/TRBV12-4
D gene: .
J gene: TRBJ1-2
clone size: many
CDR3 protein: CASSSPYGYTF
CDR3 DNA: TGTGCCAGCAGCTCTCCCTATGGCTACACCTTC

V gene: TRBV12-3/TRBV12-4
D gene: .
J gene: TRBJ1-2
clone size: .
CDR3 protein: CASSLARGLDGYTF
CDR3 DNA: TGTGCCAGCAGTTTAGCGCGAGGGCTGGATGGCTACACCTTC

V gene: TRBV12-3/TRBV12-4
D gene: TRBD2
J gene: TRBJ2-1
clone size: few
CDR3 protein: CASSFTAGGGQGQFF
CDR3 DNA: TGTGCCAGCAGTTTTACGGCGGGGGGGGGCCAGGGGCAGTTCTTC

V gene: TRBV3-1
D gene: .
J gene: TRBJ2-7
clone size: many
CDR3 protein: CASSLRAGGEQYF
CDR3 DNA: TGTGCCAGCAGCCTGCGGGCTGGGGGGGAGCAGTACTTC

V gene: TRBV6-1
D gene: TRBD2
J gene: TRBJ2-7
clone size: many
CDR3 protein: CASSRGTSGRQYF
CDR3 DNA: TGTGCCAGCAGCCGCGGGACTAGCGGGAGACAGTACTTC

V gene: TRBV28
D gene: TRBD2
J gene: TRBJ2-7
clone size: many
CDR3 protein: CASSSTSGNHEQYF
CDR3 DNA: TGTGCCAGCAGTTCGACTAGCGGGAACCACGAGCAGTACTTC

V gene: TRBV20-1
D gene: .
J gene: TRBJ2-7
clone size: few
CDR3 protein: CSARDDGYEQYF
CDR3 DNA: TGCAGTGCTAGAGATGACGGCTACGAGCAGTACTTC

V gene: TRBV25-1
D gene: .
J gene: TRBJ2-5
clone size: many
CDR3 protein: CASSEPLRETQYF
CDR3 DNA: TGTGCCAGCAGTGAACCCCTCCGGGAGACCCAGTACTTC

V gene: TRBV6-4
D gene: .
J gene: TRBJ2-6
clone size: .
CDR3 protein: CASSPRGFGANVLTF
CDR3 DNA: TGTGCCAGCAGCCCCAGGGGCTTTGGGGCCAACGTCCTGACTTTC

V gene: TRBV5-1
D gene: .
J gene: TRBJ1-4
clone size: few
CDR3 protein: CASSLGDRWEKLFF
CDR3 DNA: TGCGCCAGCAGCTTAGGGGACCGGTGGGAAAAACTGTTTTTT

V gene: TRBV4-1
D gene: .
J gene: TRBJ2-7
clone size: few
CDR3 protein: CASSQDSRAYEQYF
CDR3 DNA: TGCGCCAGCAGCCAAGACTCCAGGGCGTACGAGCAGTACTTC

V gene: TRBV12-3/TRBV12-4
D gene: .
J gene: TRBJ2-4
clone size: .
CDR3 protein: CASTKTLVEAKNIQYF
CDR3 DNA: TGTGCCAGCACCAAGACCCTTGTTGAGGCCAAAAACATTCAGTACTTC

V gene: TRBV20-1
D gene: TRBD2
J gene: TRBJ2-7
clone size: many
CDR3 protein: CSAQLAGSLSSYEQYF
CDR3 DNA: TGCAGTGCGCAACTAGCGGGATCCCTGAGCTCCTACGAGCAGTACTTC

V gene: TRBV6-1
D gene: TRBD2
J gene: TRBJ2-7
clone size: .
CDR3 protein: CASKTSESSYEQYF
CDR3 DNA: TGTGCCAGCAAAACTAGCGAGAGCTCCTACGAGCAGTACTTC

V gene: TRBV6-1
D gene: .
J gene: TRBJ2-5
clone size: many
CDR3 protein: CASKRGQQGWETQYF
CDR3 DNA: TGTGCCAGCAAAAGGGGACAACAGGGTTGGGAGACCCAGTACTTC

V gene: TRBV9
D gene: .
J gene: TRBJ2-2
clone size: .
CDR3 protein: CASTGEGMQAGELFF
CDR3 DNA: TGTGCCAGCACCGGCGAGGGAATGCAGGCCGGGGAGCTGTTTTTT

V gene: TRBV29-1
D gene: TRBD1
J gene: TRBJ1-1
clone size: few
CDR3 protein: CSVVSLRQGARPNTEAFF
CDR3 DNA: TGCAGCGTTGTGAGTCTCAGACAGGGGGCACGTCCGAACACTGAAGCTTTCTTT

V gene: TRBV28
D gene: TRBD1
J gene: TRBJ1-2
clone size: many
CDR3 protein: CASRVAGQENYGYTF
CDR3 DNA: TGTGCCAGCCGAGTAGCGGGACAGGAGAACTATGGCTACACCTTC

V gene: TRBV24-1
D gene: TRBD2
J gene: TRBJ2-2
clone size: few
CDR3 protein: CATSVSGGTTGELFF
CDR3 DNA: TGTGCCACCAGCGTTTCGGGAGGTACCACCGGGGAGCTGTTTTTT

V gene: TRBV29-1
D gene: .
J gene: TRBJ1-5
clone size: .
CDR3 protein: CGVAEGVDQPQHF
CDR3 DNA: TGCGGCGTTGCAGAAGGTGTCGATCAGCCCCAGCATTTT

V gene: TRBV29-1
D gene: .
J gene: TRBJ2-3
clone size: few
CDR3 protein: CSGNTADTQYF
CDR3 DNA: TGCAGCGGCAATACCGCAGATACGCAGTATTTT

V gene: TRBV5-1
D gene: TRBD2
J gene: TRBJ2-7
clone size: many
CDR3 protein: CASSGREGLYEQYF
CDR3 DNA: TGCGCCAGCAGCGGGCGGGAGGGCCTCTACGAGCAGTACTTC

V gene: TRBV28
D gene: TRBD2
J gene: TRBJ2-7
clone size: many
CDR3 protein: CASSKPGLAFEQYF
CDR3 DNA: TGTGCCAGCAGTAAACCGGGACTAGCCTTCGAGCAGTACTTC

V gene: TRBV20-1
D gene: TRBD2
J gene: TRBJ2-1
clone size: many
CDR3 protein: CSARDQSGGLYEQFF
CDR3 DNA: TGCAGTGCTAGAGATCAGAGCGGGGGCCTCTATGAGCAGTTCTTC

V gene: TRBV4-1
D gene: .
J gene: TRBJ2-7
clone size: .
CDR3 protein: CASSQDRPGGNEQYF
CDR3 DNA: TGCGCCAGCAGCCAAGACCGACCAGGGGGGAACGAGCAGTACTTC

V gene: TRBV12-3/TRBV12-4
D gene: .
J gene: TRBJ2-3
clone size: many
CDR3 protein: CASSRTATDTQYF
CDR3 DNA: TGTGCCAGCAGTAGGACTGCCACAGATACGCAGTATTTT

V gene: TRBV2
D gene: TRBD2
J gene: TRBJ2-3
clone size: many
CDR3 protein: CASSRLAGPSTDTQYF
CDR3 DNA: TGTGCCAGCAGTCGTTTAGCGGGACCTAGCACAGATACGCAGTATTTT

V gene: TRBV19
D gene: .
J gene: TRBJ2-2
clone size: .
CDR3 protein: CASSIGGNRVGGELFF
CDR3 DNA: TGTGCCAGTAGTATAGGAGGAAACCGCGTAGGCGGGGAGCTGTTTTTT

V gene: TRBV20-1
D gene: .
J gene: TRBJ2-7
clone size: many
CDR3 protein: CSVALGYEQYF
CDR3 DNA: TGCAGTGTGGCTCTGGGCTACGAGCAGTACTTC

V gene: TRBV11-2
D gene: .
J gene: TRBJ2-2
clone size: many
CDR3 protein: CASSLPGGELFF
CDR3 DNA: TGTGCCAGCAGCTTACCCGGGGGGGAGCTGTTTTTT

V gene: TRBV6-1
D gene: .
J gene: TRBJ2-7
clone size: many
CDR3 protein: CASSTRSYEQYF
CDR3 DNA: TGTGCCAGCAGTACAAGGTCCTACGAGCAGTACTTC

V gene: TRBV7-3
D gene: TRBD1
J gene: TRBJ2-7
clone size: few
CDR3 protein: CASSLTGSEQYF
CDR3 DNA: TGTGCCAGCAGCCTGACAGGGTCCGAGCAGTACTTC

V gene: TRBV2
D gene: .
J gene: TRBJ1-5
clone size: many
CDR3 protein: CASSGSNSNQPQHF
CDR3 DNA: TGTGCCAGCTCGGGGTCTAATAGCAATCAGCCCCAGCATTTT

V gene: TRBV30
D gene: .
J gene: TRBJ2-7
clone size: many
CDR3 protein: CAWTGPVDEQYF
CDR3 DNA: TGTGCCTGGACCGGACCGGTTGACGAGCAGTACTTC

V gene: TRBV9
D gene: .
J gene: TRBJ1-4
clone size: .
CDR3 protein: CASSVGGYDEKLFF
CDR3 DNA: TGTGCCAGCAGCGTAGGAGGGTATGATGAAAAACTGTTTTTT

V gene: TRBV12-3/TRBV12-4
D gene: TRBD2
J gene: TRBJ2-1
clone size: many
CDR3 protein: CASSSTSGRAHEQFF
CDR3 DNA: TGTGCCAGCAGTTCGACTAGCGGGAGGGCCCATGAGCAGTTCTTC